Listed here is a single T cell receptor (beta chain). Its specificity is not known. TCRdb's copy holds only in-frame clones and misses some; the assay was immunoSEQ multiplex PCR. The data show roughly 300,000 clones, 65% to 90% seen once. Treatment reported: some 20 received Ad26.COV2.S at low or high dose, single or two shots; 5 received placebo; per-sample allocation not given. Repertoires come from day 63 after the first vaccine or placebo injection. This specimen belongs to a study of Ad26.COV2.S vaccination and SARS-CoV-2 variants. General study points: Overall T cell responses may have been underestimated by the analyses of TCR breadth and depth.

The source material was peripheral blood, sampled in a trial of Ad26.COV2.S vaccine versus placebo. This clonotype was sampled from a person between 18 and 65 years old who received the Ad26.COV2.S COVID-19 vaccine or a placebo.

CDR3 loop: CASRRTSGGGELFF. CDR3 coding DNA: TGTGCCAGCAGACGGACTAGCGGAGGCGGGGAGCTGTTTTTT. The chain combines TRBV3-1 (or the pseudogene TRBV3-2) with TRBJ2-2; 10 bases agree with TRBD2. Germline CDR1 is LGHDT and CDR2 is YNNKEL (reference sequence). The CDR3 is made up of 14 amino acids. With 6 bases clipped from V and 7 bases from J, the junction kept 5 bases outside the gene matches.